What follows are 12 T cell receptor beta chains derived from one specimen sequenced in a study of cytomegalovirus exposure and HLA in healthy donors. The PCR used 60 Vbeta and 13 Jbeta primers. Clones were sequenced by immunoSEQ multiplex PCR, and TCRdb holds only the in-frame ones, with some missing. The sample has 180,000 or so clones, 65% to 85% seen once. The sequenced material came from PBMCs. The receptors derive from a girl aged 10-17 years in good health and CMV-seropositive.

This clone came up a few times. The chain recombines TRBV6-5 with TRBJ1-3, with 7 bases matching TRBD1. This CDR3 has 13 residues. CDR1 is MNHEY and CDR2 is SVGAGI in the germline V gene. The trim removed 4 bases at V and 4 bases at J, leaving 1 base unmatched. The CDR3 protein is CASSLTGGNTIYF. In DNA, the CDR3 is TGTGCCAGCAGTTTGACAGGGGGAAACACCATATATTTT.

This clone has only a few counts. The chain links TRBV30 to TRBJ2-7; 9 bases match TRBD2. The CDR3 length is 15 residues. CDR1 and CDR2 (germline): GTSNPN, SVGIG (reference sequence). J gave up 5 bases and V 1 base, and 9 bases lay outside the gene matches. CDR3 sequence reads: CAWSALSGSKHEQYF. The DNA of the CDR3 is TGTGCCTGGAGTGCCCTTAGCGGGAGTAAGCACGAGCAGTACTTC.

The chain is built from TRBV4-1 and TRBJ1-1; 12 bases align to TRBD1. The CDR3 extends over 15 amino acids. J gave up 5 bases and V 5 bases, and 6 bases lay outside the gene matches. The V gene's germline CDR1 is MGHRA and CDR2 YSYEKL. CDR3 nucleotides: TGCGCCAGCAGCTGGGGACAGGGGGCTAGAACTGAAGCTTTCTTT. It yields the protein CASSWGQGARTEAFF.

The rearrangement links TRBV21-1 to TRBJ2-7; the tabulated D call, TRBD2, remains unverified against the DNA. TRBV21-1 constitutes a pseudogene. This CDR3 is 16 amino acids long. The CDR3 here is CASKRRLAGQADEQYF. DNA for the CDR3: TGTGCCAGCAAACGGCGACTAGCGGGCCAGGCGGACGAGCAGTACTTC.

The chain recombines TRBV15 with TRBJ1-1, with D perhaps matching TRBD1 (5 bases). Trimming shortened V by 5 bases and J by 1 base, and 8 bases separated the two germline ends. This CDR3 region has 13 residues. Germline V gene data show CDR1 as LNHNV and CDR2 as YYDKDF (reference sequence). In DNA, the CDR3 is TGTGCCACCAGCTGGACACAGAACACTGAAGCTTTCTTT. It codes for CATSWTQNTEAFF.

The chain combines TRBV18 with TRBJ1-2; 9 nucleotides line up with TRBD1. This CDR3 region has 17 residues. Germline CDR1 is KGHSH and CDR2 is LQKENI. Trimming removed 2 bases from V and 3 bases from J; junction bases left unmatched: 10. As DNA, the CDR3 is TGTGCCAGCTCACCATATGAAACAGGGGGCGAGGACTATGGCTACACCTTC. Its translation: CASSPYETGGEDYGYTF.

The chain uses TRBV5-1 and TRBJ2-3, with D hard to call. There are 16 residues in the CDR3. Between the trimmed V and J ends, which lost 4 bases and 2 bases, there was a span of 17 bases. CDR1 and CDR2 (germline): SGHRS, YFSETQ. The CDR3 bases are TGCGCCAGCAGCCTGGACCAGGCCCAATCCACAGATACGCAGTATTTT. Translating gives CASSLDQAQSTDTQYF.

This clone has just one count. The rearrangement uses TRBV10-3 and TRBJ1-1; the match to TRBD1 covers 8 bases. V lost 4 bases to trimming and J lost 4 bases; unmatched junction nucleotides: 8. Germline V gene sequence: CDR1 ENHRY, CDR2 SYGVKD. This CDR3 is 15 amino acids long. The CDR3 nucleotides are TGTGCCATCAGTGCTTCGACAGGGGTGGCCACTGAAGCTTTCTTT. Its protein is CAISASTGVATEAFF.

The chain recombines TRBV4-1 with TRBJ2-7; 11 bases match TRBD2. Germline V gene lookup returns CDR1 MGHRA and CDR2 YSYEKL. The V segment lost 0 bases and the J segment 4 bases; nucleotides outside the gene matches: 2. The CDR3 covers 15 residues. CDR3 region: CASSQEASGRYEQYF. CDR3 nucleotides: TGCGCCAGCAGCCAAGAGGCTAGCGGGAGGTACGAGCAGTACTTC.

The chain has TRBV6-5 and TRBJ1-1; no reliable D call. The CDR3 runs 15 residues. In germline, CDR1 is MNHEY, CDR2 SVGAGI. The ends were cut back, 0 bases at V and 2 bases at J, with 10 bases in the middle. The DNA for the CDR3 is TGTGCCAGCAGTTACTCGATCACGCTAAACACTGAAGCTTTCTTT. Its translation is CASSYSITLNTEAFF.

This sequence joins TRBV4-1 and TRBJ2-7; 8 bases match TRBD1. Germline V gives CDR1 MGHRA, CDR2 YSYEKL. The CDR3 covers 17 residues. The trim removed 2 bases at V and 3 bases at J, leaving 12 bases unmatched. The CDR3 protein is CASSQSTGTGSLYEQYF. The CDR3 DNA reads as TGCGCCAGCAGCCAATCCACAGGGACAGGCTCCCTCTACGAGCAGTACTTC.

The chain links TRBV27 to TRBJ2-7; 7 bases are shared with TRBD1. J lost 3 bases, V lost 6 bases, and 8 bases had no gene match. The CDR3 consists of 14 residues. Germline values: CDR1 MNHEY, CDR2 SMNVEV (reference sequence). CDR3 region: CASRPPGQSYEQYF. DNA for the CDR3: TGTGCCAGCAGGCCTCCGGGACAGAGCTACGAGCAGTACTTC.